This TCR beta chain was retrieved from a study of blood T cell repertoires in COVID-19. Study at large: Samples came from the United States, Italy and Spain, spanning acute and convalescent COVID-19. PBMCs, B-cell-depleted T cells, or T cells provided the cDNA or gDNA that made up the material.

Original data processing: Amplification of reference gene primers was used by the study to estimate nucleated cell counts. The method was immunoSEQ multiplex PCR; TCRdb's version includes in-frame clones alone and lacks a portion of them. That table is the source of V, J and clone size, and D and trimming were worked out from the DNA. The data show 95,000 to 120,000 clones, with roughly 84% seen just once and about 3% held by the top ten. The source material was peripheral blood. The TCR comes from a man in his forties with acute or convalescent COVID-19.

CDR3 protein: CASSLEVQRDTEAFF. The CDR3 DNA is TGCGCCAGCAGCTTGGAGGTCCAGAGGGACACTGAAGCTTTCTTT. The chain carries TRBV5-1 and TRBJ1-1, with D uncertain. V lost 0 bases, J lost 3 bases, and 12 bases lay in between. Germline CDR1 is SGHRS and CDR2 is YFSETQ. This CDR3 spans 15 amino acids.